This T cell receptor beta chain was sequenced for a study of blood T cells in healthy people across ages. Across the whole study: Template-switching capture recovered about one barcoded beta molecule per two T cells. Broader study findings: It was found that TCR beta diversity correlated strongly with the percentage of naive T cells.

Then a second PCR, running about 7 to 11 cycles, was carried out with a sample-barcoded 5' primer and a J-beta primer mix. Every molecule of cDNA carried a tag from a template-switch adaptor with 12 random nucleotides. Via MiXCR, TCRdb re-called the 5' RACE reads, giving one row per CDR3 protein. In the table there are about 780,000 distinct CDR3 sequences, roughly 26% of which are singletons. Only a few counts were recorded for this clonotype. The target antigen is unknown. The CDR3 spans 15 residues. Germline V gene lookup returns CDR1 MNHEY and CDR2 SVGAGI. Trimming took 8 bases from V and 3 from J, leaving 19 bases between them. This sample also belongs to another study, concerning T cells of mothers and their children. That study reports: For each mother, over 8 million TCR beta CDR3 reads were obtained, and for each child, about 3 million.

The rearrangement links TRBV6-5 to TRBJ1-2, with D tentatively TRBD1 (6 bases). This receptor was identified in a boy between 5 and 17 years old in good health. The sample consisted of blood. The CDR3 DNA is TGTGCCAGCTCCTCCATCTCCAGGGGAGACTATGGCTACACCTTC. Translated: CASSSISRGDYGYTF.